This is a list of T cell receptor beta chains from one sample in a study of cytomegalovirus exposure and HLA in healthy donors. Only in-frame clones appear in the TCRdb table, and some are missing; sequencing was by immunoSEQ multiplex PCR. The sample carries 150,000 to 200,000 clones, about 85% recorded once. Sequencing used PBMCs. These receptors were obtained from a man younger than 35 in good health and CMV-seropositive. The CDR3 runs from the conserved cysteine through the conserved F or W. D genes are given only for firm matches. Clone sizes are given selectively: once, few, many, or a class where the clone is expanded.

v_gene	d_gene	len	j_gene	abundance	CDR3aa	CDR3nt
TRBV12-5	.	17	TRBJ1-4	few	CASGLVLGSGYSEKLFF	TGTGCTAGTGGTTTGGTACTCGGTTCAGGGTACAGTGAAAAACTGTTTTTT
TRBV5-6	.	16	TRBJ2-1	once	CASSLLGTSVFNEQFF	TGTGCCAGCAGCCTCTTGGGGACAAGCGTATTTAATGAGCAGTTCTTC
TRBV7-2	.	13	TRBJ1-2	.	CASSSAANYGYTF	TGTGCCAGCAGCTCCGCGGCTAACTATGGCTACACCTTC
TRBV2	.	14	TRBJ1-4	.	CASTVGRVDEKLFF	TGTGCCAGCACAGTCGGCAGGGTGGATGAAAAACTGTTTTTT
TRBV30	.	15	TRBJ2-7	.	CAWSVLVTADSEQYF	TGTGCCTGGAGTGTACTTGTGACAGCCGACTCCGAGCAGTACTTC
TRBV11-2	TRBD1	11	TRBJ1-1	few	CASTFGQGAFF	TGTGCCAGCACCTTCGGACAGGGAGCTTTCTTT
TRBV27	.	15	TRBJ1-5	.	CASSLSAGPRQPQHF	TGTGCCAGCAGTTTATCGGCGGGGCCGAGGCAGCCCCAGCATTTT
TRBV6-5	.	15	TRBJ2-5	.	CASSPSSGVGETQYF	TGTGCCAGCAGTCCAAGTAGCGGCGTGGGAGAGACCCAGTACTTC
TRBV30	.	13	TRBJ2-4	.	CAWSRGDGNIQYF	TGTGCCTGGAGCAGGGGGGACGGGAACATTCAGTACTTC
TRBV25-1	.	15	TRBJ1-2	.	CASSELGGTNYGYTF	TGTGCCAGCAGTGAATTGGGGGGTACTAACTATGGCTACACCTTC
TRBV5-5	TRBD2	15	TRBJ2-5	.	CASSLDVSGRETQYF	TGTGCCAGCAGCTTGGACGTTAGCGGGAGGGAGACCCAGTACTTC
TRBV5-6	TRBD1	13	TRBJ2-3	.	CASSFPGGDTQYF	TGTGCCAGCAGCTTCCCAGGGGGAGATACGCAGTATTTT
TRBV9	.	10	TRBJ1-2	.	CARSEDGYTF	TGTGCCAGATCGGAGGATGGCTACACCTTC
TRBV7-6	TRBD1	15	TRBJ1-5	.	CASSLHQGVGQPQHF	TGTGCCAGCAGCTTACATCAGGGGGTAGGACAGCCCCAGCATTTT
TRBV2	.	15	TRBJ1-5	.	CASRSIGGAGQPQHF	TGTGCCAGCAGATCCATCGGGGGGGCTGGCCAGCCCCAGCATTTT
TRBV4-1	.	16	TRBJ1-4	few	CASSQDILREWEKLFF	TGCGCCAGCAGCCAAGATATCCTGCGAGAGTGGGAAAAACTGTTTTTT
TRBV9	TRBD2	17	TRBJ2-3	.	CASSVDFSGRRTDTQYF	TGTGCCAGCAGCGTTGATTTTAGCGGGCGACGCACAGATACGCAGTATTTT